The 30 T cell receptor beta chains below come from one sample, sequenced in a study of shared clonotypes between healthy human individuals (dated by TCRdb to 2018 to 2020). The protocol used for the library was the immunoSEQ multiplex PCR assay. In its TCRdb copy, this immuneACCESS table keeps in-frame sequences only and misses some clones. Where compared with another copy, unresolved V genes explain less than half of these, and the others have no known cause. This sample lists about 2 million clones; 90% to 95% were detected once. The leading ten clones occupy more than 0.1% of the sample. The sample consisted of naive CD4+ T cells sorted from blood. The cell subset or site label, read with the paper, signifies: CD45RA+ positively selected. The receptor source for this set is a man between 18 and 35 years old in good health.

V is TRBV6-4 and J is TRBJ1-2; unclear D gene. Trimming left V 5 bases short and J 3 bases short, with 16 bases between. The germline V gene encodes CDR1 MRHNA and CDR2 SNTAGT. The CDR3 runs to 15 residues. The CDR3 coding sequence is TGTGCCAGCAGTCCCTACGGTAACGGCGACTATGGCTACACCTTC. Amino acids: CASSPYGNGDYGYTF.

This chain joins TRBV19 and TRBJ1-5; D is unresolved. There are 13 residues in the CDR3. Trimming cost V 5 bases and J 2 bases, with 7 bases left between them. Per the germline V gene, CDR1 is LNHDA and CDR2 is SQIVND (reference sequence). CDR3 sequence (DNA): TGTGCCAGTAGTGTCCGGGGCAATCAGCCCCAGCATTTT. Amino acid sequence: CASSVRGNQPQHF.

The rearrangement links TRBV6-5 to TRBJ2-7; the D is unclear. Trimming took off 0 bases at V and 3 bases at J, with 9 bases between the two ends. CDR1 is MNHEY and CDR2 is SVGAGI in the germline V gene. CDR3 size: 14 residues. Here the CDR3 DNA reads TGTGCCAGCAGTTACTCAAGACTTAACTACGAGCAGTACTTC. Protein product: CASSYSRLNYEQYF.

The chain links TRBV28 to TRBJ1-1, with a possible D match to TRBD1 (6 bases). The CDR3 is made up of 17 amino acids. Per germline, CDR1 MDHEN and CDR2 SYDVKM. The ends were cut back, 2 bases at V and 0 bases at J, with 16 bases in the middle. In DNA, the CDR3 is TGTGCCAGCAGTTTAGGAAGAAGGGGGGGCATGAACACTGAAGCTTTCTTT. This translates into CASSLGRRGGMNTEAFF.

On this clone itself: A much bigger clone sits one base away, suggesting this may be a read error. This chain uses TRBV2 with TRBJ1-2; D uncertain. The CDR3 consists of 14 residues. V lost 5 bases and J 0 bases, leaving 10 bases between the germline ends. Per the germline V gene, CDR1 is SNHLY and CDR2 is FYNNEI. CDR3 DNA sequence: TGTGCCAGCAGTACAACAACAGCTAACTATGGCTACACCTTC. It codes for CASSTTTANYGYTF.

This clone was seen just once. The chain links TRBV28 to TRBJ1-2; TRBD1 matches at 10 bases. The CDR3 sequence is 14 residues long. V lost 7 bases to trimming and J lost 7 bases; unmatched junction nucleotides: 9. From germline, CDR1 is MDHEN and CDR2 SYDVKM. CDR3: CASILRTGGLGYTF. In DNA form, the CDR3 reads TGTGCCAGCATCCTTAGGACAGGGGGACTTGGCTACACCTTC.

The chain is built from TRBV13 and TRBJ2-7; D gene uncertain. This CDR3 has 13 amino acids. Trimming took 5 bases from V and 3 from J, leaving 11 bases between them. The germline CDR1 and CDR2 sequences are PRHDT and FYEKMQ (reference sequence). The CDR3 is CASSPAQSYEQYF. In DNA form, the CDR3 reads TGTGCCAGCAGCCCAGCACAGAGCTACGAGCAGTACTTC.

J is TRBJ2-5 and V is TRBV9, with a tentative D call TRBD2 (7 bases). V dropped 4 bases and J dropped 1 base, with 11 bases sitting between them. The germline gives CDR1 SGDLS, CDR2 YYNGEE. The CDR3 sequence is 14 residues long. CDR3 amino acids: CASSRGRVQETQYF. The CDR3 coding sequence is TGTGCCAGCAGCAGGGGGAGGGTCCAAGAGACCCAGTACTTC.

A word on this clone: The sample carries other DNA sequences with the same CDR3. The chain employs TRBV5-4 and TRBJ2-3; D is unclear. The CDR3 length is 12 residues. V lost 0 bases to trimming and J lost 6 bases, with 5 bases between them. The germline V gene has CDR1 SGHNT and CDR2 YYREEE (reference sequence). CDR3 sequence (DNA): TGTGCCAGCAGCTTGGCGGCCGATACGCAGTATTTT. The encoded protein is CASSLAADTQYF.

The rearrangement uses TRBV10-1 and TRBJ2-7; D unresolved. Trimming took off 0 bases at V and 6 bases at J, with 9 bases between the two ends. The CDR3 contains 13 residues. In germline, CDR1 is WNHNN, CDR2 SYGVQD (reference sequence). The CDR3 reads CASSESGSPEQYF. The CDR3 DNA follows: TGCGCCAGCAGTGAGTCGGGCAGCCCCGAGCAGTACTTC.

The rearrangement uses TRBV5-1 and TRBJ2-1; a weak D match, TRBD2 (5 bases). Germline assignment: CDR1 SGHRS and CDR2 YFSETQ. Between the trimmed V and J ends, which lost 2 bases and 5 bases, there was a span of 11 bases. The length of the CDR3 is 14 residues. Here the CDR3 reads CASSLSPGNNEQFF. The CDR3 coding sequence is TGCGCCAGCAGCTTATCACCCGGGAACAATGAGCAGTTCTTC.

The chain has TRBV5-8 and TRBJ1-4; D perhaps matches TRBD1 (6 bases). This CDR3 has 15 residues. V gave up 6 bases and J gave up 5 bases, with 17 bases separating them. Per the germline V gene, CDR1 is SGHTS and CDR2 is YDEGEE. The CDR3 bases are TGTGCCAGCAATGTACAGGGCAAAGTGAATGAAAAACTGTTTTTT. This sequence encodes CASNVQGKVNEKLFF.

The V call is TRBV7-9, the J call TRBJ2-7, with D hard to call. Germline assignment: CDR1 SEHNR and CDR2 FQNEAQ (reference sequence). The CDR3 spans 13 residues. Trimming removed 5 bases from V and 5 bases from J, with 13 bases in between. CDR3 coding DNA: TGTGCCAGCAGCCGTGGCGAGGCCAACGAGCAGTACTTC. This codes for CASSRGEANEQYF.

The V gene is TRBV10-3, the J gene TRBJ2-7, with D possibly being TRBD1 (6 bases). The germline V gene encodes CDR1 ENHRY and CDR2 SYGVKD. Trimming pared 8 bases from V and 2 bases from J, leaving 16 bases between. CDR3 size: 14 residues. CDR3 loop: CAIATGRLTYEQYF. DNA for the CDR3: TGTGCCATCGCCACAGGGCGCCTTACCTACGAGCAGTACTTC.

The chain combines TRBV5-4 with TRBJ1-4, with D perhaps TRBD1 (6 bases). The CDR3 runs to 18 residues. V was pared by 0 bases and J by 3 bases, with 18 bases between. The germline V gene has CDR1 SGHNT and CDR2 YYREEE (reference sequence). CDR3 region: CASSLDPPTGAPNEKLFF. CDR3 coding DNA: TGTGCCAGCAGCTTGGATCCCCCCACGGGGGCACCTAATGAAAAACTGTTTTTT.

As for this clone: This sample includes further DNA sequences coding for the same CDR3. The V call is TRBV5-1, the J call TRBJ2-5; D could derive from TRBD1 or TRBD2 (5 bases each). The V gene lost 4 bases and the J gene lost 2 bases, with 9 bases spanning the gap. Germline V gene data show CDR1 as SGHRS and CDR2 as YFSETQ. This CDR3 is 13 amino acids long. DNA for the CDR3: TGCGCCAGCAGCAGGGACGGGCAAGAGACCCAGTACTTC. Its protein is CASSRDGQETQYF. Combining the CDR3 with reference TRBV5-1 and TRBJ2-5 gives the whole variable domain KAGVTQTPRYLIKTRGQQVTLSCSPISGHRSVSWYQQTPGQGLQFLFEYFSETQRNKGNFPGRFSGRQFSNSRSEMNVSTLELGDSALYLCASSRDGQETQYFGPGTRLLVL.

The chain combines TRBV4-1 with TRBJ2-7, with 9 positions matching TRBD1. Germline V lookup: CDR1 MGHRA, CDR2 YSYEKL. Unmatched junction bases numbered 9, after V lost 4 bases and J lost 5 bases. The CDR3 has 15 residues. The DNA of the CDR3 is TGCGCCAGCAGCCCATCGGTGGACAGGGGAAACGAGCAGTACTTC. This codes for CASSPSVDRGNEQYF.

V usage is TRBV7-2 and J usage is TRBJ2-5; D gene uncertain. The CDR3 is made up of 12 amino acids. Trimming shortened V by 6 bases and J by 4 bases, and 9 bases separated the two germline ends. Germline assignment: CDR1 SGHTA and CDR2 FQGNSA. The CDR3: CASRHDLETQYF. The CDR3, as DNA: TGTGCCAGCAGGCACGATTTAGAGACCCAGTACTTC.

The rearrangement joins TRBV21-1 to TRBJ2-4; the table gives TRBD1 as D, unverified against the DNA. TRBV21-1 is termed a pseudogene. CDR3 length: 16 amino acids. CDR3 DNA sequence: TGTGCCAGCAGCACCCCGAGGGACAGGGGTAAAAACATTCAGTACTTC. Translated, it gives CASSTPRDRGKNIQYF.

J is TRBJ2-7 and V is TRBV18; tentatively, D is TRBD2 (5 bases). V was clipped by 8 bases and J by 2 bases, with 16 bases between them. CDR1 is KGHSH and CDR2 is LQKENI in the germline V gene. The CDR3 runs 14 residues. DNA of the CDR3: TGTGCCAGCACCGGCGGGCGGATGACCTACGAGCAGTACTTC. It encodes CASTGGRMTYEQYF.

J is TRBJ1-1 and V is TRBV5-6; 8 bases agree with TRBD1. The trim removed 5 bases at V and 4 bases at J, leaving 13 bases unmatched. This CDR3 spans 16 amino acids. CDR1 and CDR2 from the germline V gene are SGHDT and YYEEEE. The CDR3 loop reads CASRNQAGGVFTEAFF. As DNA, the CDR3 is TGTGCCAGCAGAAACCAGGCAGGGGGCGTCTTCACTGAAGCTTTCTTT.

The rearrangement links TRBV7-6 to TRBJ2-1; 8 bases align to TRBD2. The trim removed 1 base at V and 4 bases at J, leaving 3 bases unmatched. Germline-derived CDR1 and CDR2 are SGHVS and FNYEAQ. CDR3 length equals 15 residues. The DNA of the CDR3 is TGTGCCAGCAGCTTAGGCAGCGGGAGTTACAATGAGCAGTTCTTC. Translated: CASSLGSGSYNEQFF.

The chain joins TRBV19 to TRBJ2-6; D is undetermined. CDR1 LNHDA and CDR2 SQIVND come from the germline V gene (reference sequence). Trimming took off 3 bases at V and 2 bases at J, with 11 bases between the two ends. The CDR3 covers 16 residues. The CDR3 sequence: CASSIDRTAGANVLTF. CDR3 DNA: TGTGCCAGTAGTATTGATCGAACGGCTGGGGCCAACGTCCTGACTTTC.

The chain is built from TRBV11-2 and TRBJ2-1, with 8 nucleotides matching TRBD2. The CDR3 loop spans 17 amino acids. V lost 0 bases to trimming and J lost 4 bases; unmatched junction nucleotides: 8. The germline CDR1 and CDR2 sequences are SGHAT and FQNNGV. CDR3 nucleotide sequence: TGTGCCAGCAGCTTAGATACTGAAGTAGCGGGGTACAATGAGCAGTTCTTC. Translation: CASSLDTEVAGYNEQFF.

Concerning this clone itself: Other DNA variants within this sample encode the same CDR3. The chain uses TRBV9 and TRBJ2-5, with D perhaps matching TRBD2 (5 bases). Germline V gene data show CDR1 as SGDLS and CDR2 as YYNGEE. V was clipped by 0 bases and J by 0 bases, with 12 bases between them. The CDR3 has 16 residues. CDR3 in DNA: TGTGCCAGCAGCGTAGGGGGTAGCGCATACCAAGAGACCCAGTACTTC. This codes for CASSVGGSAYQETQYF.

This clone came up a few times. The chain has TRBV27 and TRBJ1-2; D is undetermined. This CDR3 region has 13 residues. Germline V lookup: CDR1 MNHEY, CDR2 SMNVEV (reference sequence). V lost 3 bases and J 3 bases, leaving 8 bases between the germline ends. This CDR3 reads CASSLREDYGYTF. CDR3 coding DNA: TGTGCCAGCAGTTTGAGGGAGGACTATGGCTACACCTTC.

The chain is built from TRBV21-1 and TRBJ1-2. TRBV21-1 is shown as a pseudogene. The CDR3 is 11 residues long. The CDR3, as DNA: TGTGCCCCCAGCCGTAACTATGGCTACACCTTC. It specifies CAPSRNYGYTF.

The chain combines TRBV5-6 with TRBJ2-3, with TRBD2 matching over 9 bases. The V gene's germline CDR1 is SGHDT and CDR2 YYEEEE. V dropped 0 bases and J dropped 0; count of bases not matched to a gene: 8. The CDR3 contains 18 residues. This chain's CDR3 is CASSLGLAGALSTDTQYF. CDR3 coding DNA: TGTGCCAGCAGCTTGGGATTAGCGGGGGCCCTCAGCACAGATACGCAGTATTTT.

This clone was seen only once. V is TRBV7-2 and J is TRBJ2-7; no firm D call. The ends were cut back, 6 bases at V and 2 bases at J, with 20 bases in the middle. This CDR3 spans 16 amino acids. Germline CDR1 SGHTA, CDR2 FQGNSA. The CDR3 nucleotides read TGTGCCAGCAGTAGCCTCGTAAGGACCCTCACCTACGAGCAGTACTTC. It specifies CASSSLVRTLTYEQYF. Based on the CDR3 plus reference TRBV7-2 and TRBJ2-7, the full variable domain is GAGVSQSPSNKVTEKGKDVELRCDPISGHTALYWYRQSLGQGLEFLIYFQGNSAPDKSGLPSDRFSAERTGGSVSTLTIQRTQQEDSAVYLCASSSLVRTLTYEQYFGPGTRLTVT.

Worth noting for this clone: Other DNA sequences of this sample code for an identical CDR3. As DNA, the CDR3 is TGCGCCAGCAGCTTGAGGGATCAAGAGACCCAGTACTTC. As protein: CASSLRDQETQYF. The chain employs TRBV5-1 and TRBJ2-5; unclear D gene. Trimming pared 1 base from V and 2 bases from J, leaving 6 bases between. Germline CDR1 is SGHRS and CDR2 is YFSETQ. The CDR3 has 13 residues.